These 22 T cell receptor beta chains were all obtained from the same sample, sequenced in a study of spatial heterogeneity in lung cancer. Findings and caveats of the study: Intratumoral expanded alpha and beta TCR counts were found to track tumor mutation counts.

Their antigens are not known. MiXCR was run by TCRdb on the 5' RACE reads, yielding one entry per CDR3 protein. The sample shows around 18,000 distinct CDR3 sequences, about 9.6% of them seen only once. The time point is: sample taken at primary tumor resection. Sample: lung tumor tissue, taken at surgery. These TCRs come from a female donor with early-stage non-small cell lung cancer.

To note about this clonotype: A much more abundant neighbour one base away suggests this may be a read error. As an off-target read in a library built for alpha chains, this beta chain has a frequency of little significance. The genes are TRBV9 and TRBJ1-6, with TRBD1 identical over 9 bases. The CDR3 has 15 residues. Germline CDR1 and CDR2: SGDLS and YYNGEE. CDR3 sequence reads: CAGSETQGARSPLHF. The DNA for the CDR3 is TGTGCCGGCAGCGAGACACAGGGGGCTCGGTCACCCCTCCACTTT.

In this sample, this clonotype turned up a few times. Little can be read into the size of this beta chain, an off-target read in a library designed for alpha chains. J is TRBJ1-2 and V is TRBV18; D not certain. Trimming left V 3 bases short and J 4 bases short, with 12 bases between. The CDR3 sequence is 14 residues long. The germline gives CDR1 KGHSH, CDR2 LQKENI. The CDR3 DNA reads as TGTGCCAGCTCACCCCTTGAGGCGTCCTATGGCTACACCTTC. Its protein is CASSPLEASYGYTF.

This clonotype was seen ten or more times. With the library built for alpha chains, this beta chain is off target and its frequency is not meaningful. This chain links TRBV24-1 with TRBJ2-7, with D tentatively TRBD1 (6 bases). The CDR3 loop spans 13 amino acids. Germline-derived CDR1 and CDR2 are KGHDR and SFDVKD. V lost 7 bases and J lost 5, with 14 bases in between. This CDR3 reads CATSPTGYDEQYF. CDR3 nucleotides: TGTGCCACCAGCCCTACAGGGTACGACGAGCAGTACTTC.

This clonotype has at least ten counts. With the library built for alpha chains, this beta chain is off target and its frequency is not meaningful. The chain combines TRBV5-1 with TRBJ2-7, with TRBD1 matching over 9 bases. Trimming removed 4 bases from V and 4 bases from J; junction bases left unmatched: 9. CDR3 length: 15 amino acids. CDR1 SGHRS and CDR2 YFSETQ come from the germline V gene. This CDR3 is CASSRNRGQGYEQYF. CDR3 bases: TGCGCCAGCAGCCGTAACAGGGGGCAAGGGTACGAGCAGTACTTC. The full variable domain, in which reference TRBV5-1 and TRBJ2-7 provide the parts outside the CDR3, is KAGVTQTPRYLIKTRGQQVTLSCSPISGHRSVSWYQQTPGQGLQFLFEYFSETQRNKGNFPGRFSGRQFSNSRSEMNVSTLELGDSALYLCASSRNRGQGYEQYFGPGTRLTVT.

Comment on this clonotype: Since it is a stray read in a library aimed at alpha chains, this beta chain has a size that is not meaningful. This rearrangement joins TRBV28 to TRBJ2-5; tentatively, D is TRBD1 or TRBD2 (5 bases each). The CDR3 is made up of 13 amino acids. Germline V gene data show CDR1 as MDHEN and CDR2 as SYDVKM. V was pared by 5 bases and J by 4 bases, with 11 bases between. The CDR3 nucleotides are TGTGCCAGCAGTGGGGGAGTTCGAGAGACCCAGTACTTC. This codes for CASSGGVRETQYF.

This clonotype has only a few counts. This beta chain is a stray sequence in a library constructed for alpha chains; its clone size is not meaningful. The J gene is TRBJ2-1, the V gene TRBV5-1; 12 bases map to TRBD1. This CDR3 is 16 amino acids long. Germline CDR1 reads SGHRS; CDR2 reads YFSETQ. After removal of 0 bases from V and 8 bases from J, the junction contained 6 bases not matched to a gene. The CDR3 sequence is CASSLAGTGGVDEQFF. For the CDR3, the DNA is TGCGCCAGCAGCTTGGCCGGGACAGGGGGCGTCGATGAGCAGTTCTTC.

In regard to this clonotype: This beta chain is a stray sequence in a library constructed for alpha chains; its clone size is not meaningful. V and J are TRBV20-1 and TRBJ2-3; D is possibly TRBD2 (5 bases). Trimming removed 4 bases from V and 0 bases from J, with 17 bases in between. Germline V gene lookup returns CDR1 DFQATT and CDR2 SNEGSKA (reference sequence). The CDR3 has 16 residues. The CDR3 here is CSATHLKRTSTDTQYF. The CDR3 DNA is TGCAGTGCTACCCACTTAAAGCGGACGAGCACAGATACGCAGTATTTT.

Comments on this clonotype: This beta chain represents an off-target read in a library built for alpha chains; its size is of limited meaning. The chain carries TRBV20-1 and TRBJ1-2; D uncertain. Germline lookup yields CDR1 DFQATT and CDR2 SNEGSKA (reference sequence). The CDR3 runs 13 residues. V lost 7 bases, J lost 2 bases, and 14 bases lay in between. The CDR3 region is CSVMDSRNYGYTF. The CDR3 bases are TGCAGTGTTATGGACTCCAGGAACTATGGCTACACCTTC.

With respect to this clonotype: This beta chain is off target for a library built for alpha chains, so its abundance means little. This sequence joins TRBV20-1 and TRBJ2-3; D is undetermined. This CDR3 is 15 amino acids long. V was trimmed by 6 bases and J by 0 bases, leaving 16 bases between them. Germline-derived CDR1 and CDR2 are DFQATT and SNEGSKA (reference sequence). The CDR3 loop is CSAPLGPTSTDTQYF. The CDR3 coding sequence is TGCAGTGCCCCCCTCGGGCCTACTAGCACAGATACGCAGTATTTT.

A few counts support this clonotype. This beta chain is an unintended read in a library built for alpha chains; its size means little. The rearrangement uses TRBV2 and TRBJ1-6, with D perhaps matching TRBD1 (5 bases). CDR1 is SNHLY and CDR2 is FYNNEI in the germline V gene. V lost 0 bases and J lost 11, with 8 bases in between. The CDR3 totals 13 residues. CDR3 bases: TGTGCCAGCAGTGAAGCGGAGGGGACACCCCTCCACTTT. Protein: CASSEAEGTPLHF.

This clonotype has a handful of counts. Little can be read into the size of this beta chain, an off-target read in a library designed for alpha chains. The gene calls are TRBV7-8 and TRBJ1-1; D remains unclear. There are 16 residues in the CDR3. Between the trimmed V and J ends, which lost 3 bases and 1 base, there was a span of 15 bases. CDR1 and CDR2 (germline): SGHVS, FQNEAQ. The CDR3 sequence is CASSFTTRNENTEAFF. The CDR3, as DNA: TGTGCCAGCAGCTTTACTACACGTAATGAGAACACTGAAGCTTTCTTT.

This clonotype has just a few counts. This beta chain slipped into a library made for alpha chains as a stray read, so its size is not meaningful. CDR3 in DNA: TGTGCCAGCAGCGTAGCTACCGGGACACCCTACGAGCAGTACTTC. The encoded protein is CASSVATGTPYEQYF. J is TRBJ2-7 and V is TRBV9; possible D gene TRBD1, 6 bases. The CDR3 sequence is 15 residues long. Trimming removed 0 bases from V and 2 bases from J, with 12 bases in between. CDR1 and CDR2 (germline): SGDLS, YYNGEE.

This clonotype appeared many times. This beta chain is a stray sequence in a library constructed for alpha chains; its clone size is not meaningful. V is TRBV5-1 and J is TRBJ1-2; 7 bases match TRBD1. The ends lost 0 bases at V and 8 bases at J; junction bases unmatched: 10. This CDR3 spans 15 amino acids. Germline V gives CDR1 SGHRS, CDR2 YFSETQ. This CDR3 is CASSLGGTDRRGYTF. CDR3 coding DNA: TGCGCCAGCAGCTTGGGGGGAACGGACAGGAGAGGCTACACCTTC.

This clonotype turned up a few times. With the library built for alpha chains, this beta chain is off target and its frequency is not meaningful. This sequence joins TRBV13 and TRBJ1-1; D might be TRBD1 (5 bases). The V gene lost 0 bases and the J gene lost 6 bases, with 11 bases spanning the gap. This CDR3 region has 14 residues. The germline V gene has CDR1 PRHDT and CDR2 FYEKMQ (reference sequence). CDR3 coding DNA: TGTGCCAGCAGCTTAGGATTGGGGGTGGCTGAAGCTTTCTTT. Translation: CASSLGLGVAEAFF.

This clonotype was found many times. The size of this beta chain means little, since it is a stray read in a library made for alpha chains. The chain is built from TRBV6-5 and TRBJ1-1; D gene ambiguous. This CDR3 is 13 amino acids long. In germline, CDR1 is MNHEY, CDR2 SVGAGI. Trimming cost V 7 bases and J 0 bases, with 9 bases left between them. The CDR3 DNA follows: TGTGCCAGCACCTCAACCCTGAACACTGAAGCTTTCTTT. Protein sequence: CASTSTLNTEAFF.

Note on this clonotype: This beta chain is an off-target read within a library intended for alpha chains, so its frequency means little. The chain uses TRBV7-2 and TRBJ2-2; no firm D call. The V end lost 1 base, the J end lost 8 bases, and 14 bases lay between the germline ends. The CDR3 is made up of 15 amino acids. CDR1 and CDR2 (germline): SGHTA, FQGNSA. In DNA, the CDR3 is TGTGCCAGCAGCTTAGTTGGGCAAATGAATGGGGAGCTGTTTTTT. This translates into CASSLVGQMNGELFF.

This clonotype turned up a few times. The size of this beta chain means little, since it is a stray read in a library made for alpha chains. This rearrangement joins TRBV7-3 to TRBJ1-1; 7 bases match TRBD1. The CDR3 loop spans 13 amino acids. With 6 bases clipped from V and 3 bases from J, the junction kept 4 bases outside the gene matches. Germline V gene data show CDR1 as SGHTA and CDR2 as FQGTGA. The CDR3 DNA is TGTGCCAGCAGTCCCGACAGGGACACTGAAGCTTTCTTT. Protein sequence: CASSPDRDTEAFF.

This clonotype was counted many times. This beta chain represents an off-target read in a library built for alpha chains; its size is of limited meaning. This sequence joins TRBV5-1 and TRBJ1-6, with TRBD1 matching 7 bases. After removal of 0 bases from V and 3 bases from J, the junction contained 0 bases not matched to a gene. This CDR3 contains 15 residues. CDR1 and CDR2 (germline): SGHRS, YFSETQ. CDR3: CASSLDRGYNSPLHF. CDR3 sequence (DNA): TGCGCCAGCAGCTTGGACAGGGGCTATAATTCACCCCTCCACTTT.

This clonotype was detected only a few times. The junction departs from germline at one end; a sequencing error may be responsible. Because the library targeted alpha chains, this beta chain is an off-target read whose size means little. This rearrangement joins TRBV28 to TRBJ1-5; 9 positions match TRBD1. Per the germline V gene, CDR1 is MDHEN and CDR2 is SYDVKM. The CDR3 is made up of 16 amino acids. The CDR3 region has the DNA TGTGCCAACAGTTTCCGACGGACAGGGGATAATCAGCCCCAGCATTTT. Its protein product is CANSFRRTGDNQPQHF. Full variable domain (outside the CDR3, taken from reference TRBV28 and TRBJ1-5): DVKVTQSSRYLVKRTGEKVFLECVQDMDHENMFWYRQDPGLGLRLIYFSYDVKMKEKGDIPEGYSVSREKKERFSLILESASTNQTSMYLCANSFRRTGDNQPQHFGDGTRLSIL.

This clonotype was detected many times. The library was built for alpha chains, so this beta chain is an off-target read and its size means little. This sequence joins TRBV3-1 and TRBJ2-5; no clear D. Trimming left V 2 bases short and J 5 bases short, with 12 bases between. This CDR3 comprises 14 residues. The V gene's germline CDR1 is LGHDT and CDR2 YNNKEL (reference sequence). The CDR3: CASSQNAGTETQYF. The DNA for the CDR3 is TGTGCCAGCAGCCAAAATGCAGGAACTGAGACCCAGTACTTC.

This clonotype was detected many times. A library prepared for alpha chains yielded this beta chain as an off-target read; its size is of little meaning. V usage is TRBV4-1 and J usage is TRBJ1-1; the match to TRBD1 covers 8 bases. This CDR3 region has 16 residues. Germline CDR1 reads MGHRA; CDR2 reads YSYEKL. Germline trimming cut 4 bases from V and 4 bases from J; bases unmatched to any gene: 11. This CDR3 reads CASSRQDNRGSTEAFF. The CDR3 bases are TGCGCCAGCAGCCGCCAGGATAACAGGGGGAGCACTGAAGCTTTCTTT.

This clonotype was found many times. This beta chain is a stray sequence in a library constructed for alpha chains; its clone size is not meaningful. V and J are TRBV9 and TRBJ2-5, with 7 bases matching TRBD1. This CDR3 has 14 amino acids. Germline lookup yields CDR1 SGDLS and CDR2 YYNGEE. Germline trimming cut 0 bases from V and 9 bases from J; bases unmatched to any gene: 8. CDR3 sequence reads: CASSVATGAWAQYF. In DNA, the CDR3 is TGTGCCAGCAGCGTAGCTACAGGGGCTTGGGCCCAGTACTTC.